These T cell receptor beta chains were read from a single sample in a study of blood T cells in healthy people across ages. TCRdb re-analysed the 5' RACE reads in MiXCR, keeping a single row per CDR3 protein. The sample records 800,000 to 950,000 distinct CDR3 sequences, 40% to 60% being singletons. The source material was blood. The source of these receptors is a man between 25 and 39 years old in good health. Both conserved end residues are part of each CDR3. Each record gives: J gene, CDR3 length, V gene, clone size, CDR3 protein. Clone size appears in some rows only: once, few, many, or a class for an expanded clone.

j_gene: TRBJ2-7
len: 15
v_gene: TRBV10-3
abundance: few
CDR3aa: CATGGVGALGYEQYF

j_gene: TRBJ1-1
len: 14
v_gene: TRBV5-6
abundance: few
CDR3aa: CASSSGTLNTEAFF

j_gene: TRBJ1-1
len: 15
v_gene: TRBV20-1
abundance: few
CDR3aa: CSAVPVTGSDTEAFF

j_gene: TRBJ1-1
len: 13
v_gene: TRBV11-2
abundance: .
CDR3aa: CASSQERDTEAFF

j_gene: TRBJ1-2
len: 13
v_gene: TRBV3-1
abundance: few
CDR3aa: CASSQPGAGAFTF

j_gene: TRBJ2-7
len: 13
v_gene: TRBV10-3
abundance: few
CDR3aa: CAIKDRDLYEQYF

j_gene: .
len: 16
v_gene: TRBV11-2
abundance: .
CDR3aa: CASSFIAGGSYNEQYF

j_gene: TRBJ2-3
len: 14
v_gene: TRBV24-1
abundance: .
CDR3aa: CATSDLAGTDTQYF

j_gene: TRBJ1-6
len: 15
v_gene: TRBV13
abundance: .
CDR3aa: CASNRVLSYNSPLHF

j_gene: TRBJ2-6
len: 17
v_gene: TRBV9
abundance: .
CDR3aa: CASSEGPGSSGANVLTF

j_gene: TRBJ1-1
len: 14
v_gene: TRBV28
abundance: .
CDR3aa: CASSGTAIYTEAFF

j_gene: TRBJ1-6
len: 15
v_gene: TRBV5-1
abundance: few
CDR3aa: CASSWQTGGYSPLHF

j_gene: TRBJ2-3
len: 16
v_gene: TRBV5-5
abundance: .
CDR3aa: CASSLYSGGSTDTQYF

j_gene: TRBJ1-5
len: 15
v_gene: TRBV12-3/TRBV12-4
abundance: .
CDR3aa: CASSLDGLYNQPQHF

j_gene: TRBJ2-5
len: 13
v_gene: TRBV7-2
abundance: .
CDR3aa: CASSFAAEGKQYF

j_gene: TRBJ2-7
len: 16
v_gene: TRBV12-3/TRBV12-4
abundance: few
CDR3aa: CASSESRLADSYEQYF

j_gene: TRBJ2-1
len: 13
v_gene: TRBV6-2/TRBV6-3
abundance: many
CDR3aa: CASSPGRYNEQFF

j_gene: TRBJ2-1
len: 15
v_gene: TRBV6-5
abundance: few
CDR3aa: CASSYSESSYNEQFF

j_gene: TRBJ2-1
len: 18
v_gene: TRBV29-1
abundance: few
CDR3aa: CSVGGAQGIGGGSNEQFF

j_gene: TRBJ1-2
len: 14
v_gene: TRBV14
abundance: once
CDR3aa: CASSPGGGAGGYTF

j_gene: TRBJ2-7
len: 15
v_gene: TRBV2
abundance: .
CDR3aa: CASSRPAGSSYEQYF

j_gene: TRBJ2-7
len: 14
v_gene: TRBV10-3
abundance: many
CDR3aa: CAISEGQGPYEQYF

j_gene: TRBJ2-4
len: 15
v_gene: TRBV7-3
abundance: few
CDR3aa: CASSPRTGRENIQYF

j_gene: TRBJ2-1
len: 14
v_gene: TRBV24-1
abundance: few
CDR3aa: CATSPSGTGNEQFF

j_gene: TRBJ2-1
len: 13
v_gene: TRBV6-4
abundance: many
CDR3aa: CASSDRDNNEQFF

j_gene: TRBJ2-7
len: 15
v_gene: TRBV6-5
abundance: .
CDR3aa: CASSYRGGRTYEQYF

j_gene: TRBJ1-1
len: 14
v_gene: TRBV6-1
abundance: many
CDR3aa: CASRGDRLGTEAFF